This entry describes one TCR beta chain. Antigen: not known. Documented treatment: around 19 received Ad26.COV2.S at low or high dose, single or two shots; about 5 received placebo; per-sample allocation not given. Repertoires come from day 63 after the first vaccine or placebo injection. Donor was an adult aged 18-55 years in Boston. TCRdb's copy holds only in-frame clones and misses some; the assay was immunoSEQ multiplex PCR. The sample records 350,000 to 450,000 clones, over 80% being singletons. The sample belongs to a study of Ad26.COV2.S vaccination and SARS-CoV-2 variants. Turning to the study itself: The donor belonged to the COV1001 Ad26.COV2.S trial arm.

Study-wide results and limits: People who got the vaccine had more spike-specific TCR breadth than people who got placebo. Across vaccine and placebo recipients, the breadth of non-spike TCRs was similar.

Between the trimmed V and J ends, which lost 2 bases and 12 bases, there was a span of 11 bases. This CDR3 contains 11 residues. Germline CDR1 and CDR2: MNHEY and SVGEGT. Sequenced material: peripheral blood, taken in a trial of Ad26.COV2.S vaccine versus placebo. The TCR comes from a person aged 18-65 years who received the Ad26.COV2.S COVID-19 vaccine or a placebo. This chain joins TRBV6-2 or TRBV6-3 and TRBJ2-7; D gene uncertain. The CDR3, as DNA: TGTGCCAGCAGTTACCGAGGACCATCGTACTTC. It is translated as CASSYRGPSYF.